The 25 T cell receptor beta chains below were found in one sample sequenced in a study of response to subunit inactivated influenza vaccine. TCRdb called the RT-PCR reads again in MiXCR, with one record for every CDR3 protein. This table holds approximately 480,000 distinct CDR3 sequences, 9.5% to 12% found once. The sequencing used PBMCs from blood, collected 40 to 50 days after vaccination. These receptors came from a man aged 45-60 years who received an inactivated influenza vaccine.

At least ten counts were recorded for this clonotype. The rearrangement links TRBV7-9 to TRBJ1-2; 7 nucleotides line up with TRBD1. V shed 4 bases, J shed 8 bases, and the junction held 16 bases outside the gene matches. The CDR3 is 16 residues long. The germline CDR1 and CDR2 sequences are SEHNR and FQNEAQ (reference sequence). The CDR3, as DNA: TGTGCCAGCAGCTCGGGACAGCTTTTAAGCGGAGAAGGCTACACCTTC. It encodes CASSSGQLLSGEGYTF.

This clonotype was detected only a few times. This chain connects TRBV4-3 to TRBJ2-7; D tentatively fits TRBD1 or TRBD2 (5 bases each). CDR1 LGHNA and CDR2 YSLEER come from the germline V gene. V lost 1 base and J lost 1, with 11 bases in between. This CDR3 contains 15 residues. The CDR3 DNA follows: TGCGCCAGCAGCCAAGGACCGGGACCATCCTACGAGCAGTACTTC. Residues: CASSQGPGPSYEQYF.

In this sample, this clonotype turned up many times. The chain employs TRBV28 and TRBJ2-5, with a weak D call TRBD2 (6 bases). V lost 3 bases and J 2 bases, leaving 13 bases between the germline ends. Germline CDR1 is MDHEN and CDR2 is SYDVKM. There are 15 residues in the CDR3. The CDR3 reads CASSFKGGWQETQYF. The CDR3 DNA reads TGTGCCAGCAGTTTTAAGGGAGGTTGGCAAGAGACCCAGTACTTC.

This clonotype appeared many times. The chain combines TRBV12-3 or TRBV12-4 with TRBJ1-1, with D possibly being TRBD1 (6 bases). The CDR3 is 15 residues long. Trimming pared 3 bases from V and 3 bases from J, leaving 14 bases between. The CDR3 DNA follows: TGTGCCAGCAGTTTCCCCGAACAGGGTCACACTGAAGCTTTCTTT. Residues: CASSFPEQGHTEAFF.

This sequence joins TRBV7-2 and TRBJ2-2, with 9 bases lining up with TRBD2. This CDR3 spans 16 amino acids. The V gene end was trimmed by 11 bases and the J gene end by 2 bases; junction bases not matched to a gene: 12. Germline CDR1 is SGHTA and CDR2 is FQGNSA. For the CDR3, the DNA is TGTGCCGGAGGGGGGAGACTAGCGGCTAACACCGGGGAGCTGTTTTTT. This gives the protein CAGGGRLAANTGELFF.

This clonotype was seen many times. The chain couples TRBV5-1 to TRBJ2-3, with a possible D match to TRBD1 (5 bases). V dropped 0 bases and J dropped 3 bases, with 14 bases sitting between them. Germline CDR1 is SGHRS and CDR2 is YFSETQ. This CDR3 is 16 amino acids long. The CDR3 sequence is CASSLEGRAATDTQYF. Here the CDR3 DNA reads TGCGCCAGCAGCTTGGAAGGCAGGGCGGCGACAGATACGCAGTATTTT.

This clonotype came up a few times. The chain recombines TRBV5-5 with TRBJ1-6; D not resolved. This CDR3 region has 13 residues. Germline lookup yields CDR1 SGHKS and CDR2 YYEKEE (reference sequence). V shed 4 bases and J shed 11 bases, with 13 bases lying between them. The CDR3 DNA is TGTGCCAGCAGCCCCCCTTCCAGGACACCCCTCCACTTT. It codes for CASSPPSRTPLHF.

The rearrangement joins TRBV5-1 to TRBJ1-1; weak D call: TRBD1 (5 bases). Germline CDR1 SGHRS, CDR2 YFSETQ. V was trimmed by 0 bases and J by 8 bases, leaving 11 bases between them. The CDR3 has 13 residues. CDR3 nucleotides: TGCGCCAGCAGCTTGGACAGGACGACAGAAGCTTTCTTT. This encodes CASSLDRTTEAFF.

The rearrangement links TRBV27 to TRBJ1-2; TRBD1 matches 9 bases. The CDR3 extends over 13 amino acids. Germline-derived CDR1 and CDR2 are MNHEY and SMNVEV (reference sequence). Unmatched junction bases numbered 9, after V lost 8 bases and J lost 8 bases. This chain's CDR3 is CASGAQGANGYTF. In DNA, the CDR3 is TGTGCCAGCGGGGCACAGGGGGCGAACGGCTACACCTTC.

This clonotype was picked up a small number of times. This chain joins TRBV5-1 and TRBJ1-3; 7 bases line up with TRBD1. Per germline, CDR1 SGHRS and CDR2 YFSETQ. The CDR3 totals 15 residues. Germline trimming cut 4 bases from V and 4 bases from J; bases unmatched to any gene: 8. DNA of the CDR3: TGCGCCAGCAGCCATACAGGGGAGAAAGGAAACACCATATATTTT. This encodes CASSHTGEKGNTIYF.

In this sample, this clonotype turned up a few times. V is TRBV29-1 and J is TRBJ2-1, with a possible D match to TRBD2 (6 bases). Germline V gives CDR1 SQVTM, CDR2 ANQGSEA. The V gene lost 2 bases and the J gene lost 10 bases, with 15 bases spanning the gap. This CDR3 contains 13 residues. The CDR3 sequence: CSVERDRAGEQFF. The DNA of the CDR3 is TGCAGCGTTGAAAGGGATAGAGCGGGCGAGCAGTTCTTC.

In its sample, this clonotype was seen a few times. The chain recombines TRBV20-1 with TRBJ2-1; unclear D gene. The CDR3 extends over 16 amino acids. In germline, CDR1 is DFQATT, CDR2 SNEGSKA (reference sequence). The ends were cut back, 0 bases at V and 0 bases at J, with 12 bases in the middle. The CDR3 loop is CSARDLTSRSYNEQFF. The DNA of the CDR3 is TGCAGTGCTAGAGATCTGACCAGCCGCTCCTACAATGAGCAGTTCTTC.

This clonotype occurred a few times. The CDR3 DNA follows: TGTGCCAGCAGCTTAGCTCCGGTCGGGAACACCGGGGAGCTGTTTTTT. It encodes CASSLAPVGNTGELFF. This chain connects TRBV7-2 to TRBJ2-2; D remains unclear. V was clipped by 0 bases and J by 1 base, with 9 bases between them. Germline V gene sequence: CDR1 SGHTA, CDR2 FQGNSA. This CDR3 comprises 16 residues.

The J gene is TRBJ1-4, the V gene TRBV5-1; D is ambiguous. Looked up from germline, CDR1 is SGHRS and CDR2 is YFSETQ. This CDR3 contains 14 residues. Trimming removed 0 bases at V and 8 bases at J, with 11 bases between. CDR3 protein: CASSLATQSEKLFF. The CDR3 bases are TGCGCCAGCAGCTTGGCCACACAGAGCGAAAAACTGTTTTTT.

This clonotype was observed many times. This chain uses TRBV10-3 with TRBJ2-7; D may be TRBD2 (6 bases). Germline V gene lookup returns CDR1 ENHRY and CDR2 SYGVKD. The CDR3 sequence is 15 residues long. V lost 2 bases and J lost 6, with 17 bases in between. This CDR3 reads CAISEGTERGPEQYF. DNA of the CDR3: TGTGCCATCAGTGAGGGGACTGAGAGGGGACCCGAGCAGTACTTC.

This clonotype was detected a few times. The chain combines TRBV7-9 with TRBJ1-5; weak D call: TRBD1 (6 bases). This CDR3 has 15 amino acids. Germline assignment: CDR1 SEHNR and CDR2 FQNEAQ (reference sequence). Trimming took 5 bases from V and 2 from J, leaving 13 bases between them. CDR3 amino acids: CASSGTGTGNQPQHF. In DNA form, the CDR3 reads TGTGCCAGCAGCGGAACAGGGACGGGCAATCAGCCCCAGCATTTT.

This clonotype was recorded many times. The chain employs TRBV12-3 or TRBV12-4 and TRBJ2-2; D is unclear. Between the trimmed V and J ends, which lost 1 base and 7 bases, there was a span of 10 bases. The CDR3 sequence is 14 residues long. The chain's CDR3 is CASSLGDLLGELFF. Written as DNA, the CDR3 is TGTGCCAGCAGTTTAGGGGATCTTCTCGGGGAGCTGTTTTTT.

This clonotype was observed a few times. The V and J genes are TRBV16 and TRBJ2-7; TRBD2 aligns across 8 bases. Germline CDR1 reads KGHSY; CDR2 reads FQNENV. This CDR3 contains 16 residues. V was pared by 8 bases and J by 9 bases, with 21 bases of the junction left unmatched. The CDR3 DNA reads TGTGCCAGCCGGGGTAGCGGGACTCCTCCGGATATAGGGCAGTACTTC. This encodes CASRGSGTPPDIGQYF.

The rearrangement joins TRBV5-1 to TRBJ2-2, with 13 bases lining up with TRBD2. Per the germline V gene, CDR1 is SGHRS and CDR2 is YFSETQ. The CDR3 has 20 amino acids. The V segment lost 4 bases and the J segment 2 bases; nucleotides outside the gene matches: 14. The CDR3 sequence is CASSQPTSGGPRSNTGELFF. The CDR3 nucleotides read TGCGCCAGCAGCCAACCGACTAGCGGGGGGCCGAGGTCCAACACCGGGGAGCTGTTTTTT. Full variable domain (outside the CDR3, taken from reference TRBV5-1 and TRBJ2-2): KAGVTQTPRYLIKTRGQQVTLSCSPISGHRSVSWYQQTPGQGLQFLFEYFSETQRNKGNFPGRFSGRQFSNSRSEMNVSTLELGDSALYLCASSQPTSGGPRSNTGELFFGEGSRLTVL.

This clonotype was detected ten times or more. The chain uses TRBV5-1 and TRBJ1-2; D gene ambiguous. Trimming stripped 1 base from V and 7 bases from J, with 11 bases between. The V gene's germline CDR1 is SGHRS and CDR2 YFSETQ. The CDR3 consists of 13 residues. The CDR3, as DNA: TGCGCCAGCAGCTTGTTCCCGGAGTCTGGCTACACCTTC. Residues: CASSLFPESGYTF.

V and J are TRBV4-1 and TRBJ2-7; 11 nucleotides match TRBD1. The junction had 8 bases not matched to a gene; V was cut back by 4 bases and J by 3 bases. From germline, CDR1 is MGHRA and CDR2 YSYEKL. The CDR3 spans 16 residues. Here the CDR3 reads CASSRTGTGGFYEQYF. The CDR3 DNA sequence: TGCGCCAGCAGCCGGACCGGGACAGGGGGTTTCTACGAGCAGTACTTC.

This clonotype was seen many times. The chain is built from TRBV5-1 and TRBJ1-1, with 9 bases aligning to TRBD1. Germline lookup yields CDR1 SGHRS and CDR2 YFSETQ. This CDR3 has 14 residues. Unmatched junction bases numbered 8, after V lost 6 bases and J lost 5 bases. CDR3 in DNA: TGCGCCAGCATCTTAGACGGACAGGGGACTGAAGCTTTCTTT. Translation gives CASILDGQGTEAFF.

On this clonotype itself: This may come from a read error, since a much larger clone is one base off. The J gene is TRBJ2-7, the V gene TRBV20-1; 7 bases agree with TRBD2. Trimming removed 1 base from V and 3 bases from J; junction bases left unmatched: 3. Looked up from germline, CDR1 is DFQATT and CDR2 is SNEGSKA (reference sequence). This CDR3 region has 13 residues. CDR3 sequence (DNA): TGCAGTGCTAGAGTGGCTAGCGGCTACGAGCAGTACTTC. Translation gives CSARVASGYEQYF.

The chain has TRBV7-6 and TRBJ2-7, with TRBD1 as a possible D gene (5 bases). Trimming shortened V by 10 bases and J by 6 bases, and 19 bases separated the two germline ends. This CDR3 contains 13 residues. Germline V lookup: CDR1 SGHVS, CDR2 FNYEAQ. For the CDR3, the DNA is TGTGCCACCACGCCGACAGCTCCGGGCGAGCAGTACTTC. Its protein product is CATTPTAPGEQYF.

This clonotype came up many times. The chain is built from TRBV10-3 and TRBJ2-2; D unresolved. This CDR3 spans 13 amino acids. V lost 5 bases and J 6 bases, leaving 10 bases between the germline ends. The germline V gene has CDR1 ENHRY and CDR2 SYGVKD. CDR3 sequence reads: CAISWSLPGELFF. CDR3 in DNA: TGTGCCATCAGTTGGAGTCTCCCCGGGGAGCTGTTTTTT.